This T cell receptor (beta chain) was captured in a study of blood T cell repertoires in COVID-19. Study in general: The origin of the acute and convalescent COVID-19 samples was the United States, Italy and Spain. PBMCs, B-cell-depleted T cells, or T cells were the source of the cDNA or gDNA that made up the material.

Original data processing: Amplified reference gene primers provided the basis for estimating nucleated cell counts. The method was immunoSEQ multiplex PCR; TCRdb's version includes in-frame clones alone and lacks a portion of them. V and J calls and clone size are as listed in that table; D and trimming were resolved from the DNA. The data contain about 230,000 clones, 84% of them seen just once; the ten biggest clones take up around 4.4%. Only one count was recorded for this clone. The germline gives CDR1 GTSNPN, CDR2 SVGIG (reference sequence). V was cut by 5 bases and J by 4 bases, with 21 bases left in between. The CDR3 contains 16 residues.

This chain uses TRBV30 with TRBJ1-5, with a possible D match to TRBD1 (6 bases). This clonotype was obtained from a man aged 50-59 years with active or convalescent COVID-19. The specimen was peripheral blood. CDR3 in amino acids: CAWEKAAGRGNQPQHF. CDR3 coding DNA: TGTGCCTGGGAAAAGGCTGCAGGGAGGGGGAATCAGCCCCAGCATTTT. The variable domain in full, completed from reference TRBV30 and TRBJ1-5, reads SQTIHQWPATLVQPVGSPLSLECTVEGTSNPNLYWYRQAAGRGLQLLFYSVGIGQISSEVPQNLSASRPQDRQFILSSKKLLLSDSGFYLCAWEKAAGRGNQPQHFGDGTRLSIL.